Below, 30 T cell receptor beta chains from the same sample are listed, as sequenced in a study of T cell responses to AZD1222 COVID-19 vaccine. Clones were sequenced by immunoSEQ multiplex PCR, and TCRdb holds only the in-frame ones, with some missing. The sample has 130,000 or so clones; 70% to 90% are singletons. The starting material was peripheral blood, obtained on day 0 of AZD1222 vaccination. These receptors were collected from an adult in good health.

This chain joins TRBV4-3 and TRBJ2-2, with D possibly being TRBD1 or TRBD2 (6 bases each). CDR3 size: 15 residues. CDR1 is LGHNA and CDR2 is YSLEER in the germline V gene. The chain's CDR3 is CPRSLPGAGGGELFF. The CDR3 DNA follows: TGCCCCCGCAGCCTCCCGGGGGCCGGTGGGGGGGAGCTGTTTTTT.

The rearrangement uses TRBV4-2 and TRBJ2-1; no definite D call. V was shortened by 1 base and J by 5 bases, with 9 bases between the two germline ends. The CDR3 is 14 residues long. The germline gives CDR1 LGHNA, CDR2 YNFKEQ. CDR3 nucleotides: TGTGCCAGCAGCCAAGTCATGCCGGACAATGAGCAGTTCTTC. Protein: CASSQVMPDNEQFF.

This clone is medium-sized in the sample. CDR3 nucleotide sequence: TGCGCCAGCAGCCAAGATTGGGATTCACCCCTCCACTTT. Protein sequence: CASSQDWDSPLHF. The gene calls are TRBV4-3 and TRBJ1-6; D remains ambiguous. Germline V gene lookup returns CDR1 LGHNA and CDR2 YSLEER. The CDR3 contains 13 residues. Trimming took 0 bases from V and 8 from J, leaving 5 bases between them.

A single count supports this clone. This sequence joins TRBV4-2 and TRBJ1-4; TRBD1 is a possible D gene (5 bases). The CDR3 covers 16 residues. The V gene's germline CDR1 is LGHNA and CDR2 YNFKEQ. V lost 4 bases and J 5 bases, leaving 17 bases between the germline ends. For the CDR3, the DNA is TGTGCCAGCAGCCCCTTATCCGGGACTGAAAATGAAAAACTGTTTTTT. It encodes CASSPLSGTENEKLFF.

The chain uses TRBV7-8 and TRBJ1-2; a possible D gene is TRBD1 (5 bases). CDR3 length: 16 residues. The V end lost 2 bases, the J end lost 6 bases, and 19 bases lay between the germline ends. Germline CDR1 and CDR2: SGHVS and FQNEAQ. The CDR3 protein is CASSLLDTGGAHGYTF. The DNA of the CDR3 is TGTGCCAGCAGCTTATTAGACACCGGTGGGGCTCATGGCTACACCTTC.

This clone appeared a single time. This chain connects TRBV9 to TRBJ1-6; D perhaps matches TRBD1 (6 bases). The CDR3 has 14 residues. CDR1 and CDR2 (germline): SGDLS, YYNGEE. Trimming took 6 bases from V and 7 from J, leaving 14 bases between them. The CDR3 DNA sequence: TGTGCCAGCAACAGTCAGGGGCCAAATTCACCCCTCCACTTT. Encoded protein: CASNSQGPNSPLHF.

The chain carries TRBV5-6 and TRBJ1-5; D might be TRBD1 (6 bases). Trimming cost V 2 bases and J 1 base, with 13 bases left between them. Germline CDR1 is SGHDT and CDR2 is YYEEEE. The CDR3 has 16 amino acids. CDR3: CASSFRGARSNQPQHF. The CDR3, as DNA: TGTGCCAGCAGCTTTCGGGGGGCTAGGAGCAATCAGCCCCAGCATTTT.

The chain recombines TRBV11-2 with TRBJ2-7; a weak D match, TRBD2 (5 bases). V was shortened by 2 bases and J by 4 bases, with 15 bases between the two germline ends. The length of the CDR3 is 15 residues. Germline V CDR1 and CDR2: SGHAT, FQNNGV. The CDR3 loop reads CASSLRIGRLYEQYF. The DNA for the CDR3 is TGTGCCAGCAGCTTAAGGATTGGAAGACTATACGAGCAGTACTTC.

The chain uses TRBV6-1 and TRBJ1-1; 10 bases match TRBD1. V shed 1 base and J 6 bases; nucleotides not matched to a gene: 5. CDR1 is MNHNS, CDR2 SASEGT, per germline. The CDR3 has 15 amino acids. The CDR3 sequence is CASSEEGTGEAEAFF. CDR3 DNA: TGTGCCAGCAGTGAAGAAGGGACAGGGGAGGCTGAAGCTTTCTTT.

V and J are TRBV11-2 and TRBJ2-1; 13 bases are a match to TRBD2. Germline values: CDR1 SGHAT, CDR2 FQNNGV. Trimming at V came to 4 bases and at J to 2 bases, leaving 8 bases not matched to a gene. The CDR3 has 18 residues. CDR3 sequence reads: CASSSLAGGRLPYNEQFF. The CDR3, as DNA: TGTGCCAGCAGCTCACTAGCGGGGGGGCGATTGCCCTACAATGAGCAGTTCTTC.

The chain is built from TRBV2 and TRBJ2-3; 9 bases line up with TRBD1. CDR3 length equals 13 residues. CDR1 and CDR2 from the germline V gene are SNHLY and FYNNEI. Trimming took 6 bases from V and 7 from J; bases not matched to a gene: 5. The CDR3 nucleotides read TGTGCCAGCAGGCGTGGGACAGGGAATACGCAGTATTTT. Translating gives CASRRGTGNTQYF.

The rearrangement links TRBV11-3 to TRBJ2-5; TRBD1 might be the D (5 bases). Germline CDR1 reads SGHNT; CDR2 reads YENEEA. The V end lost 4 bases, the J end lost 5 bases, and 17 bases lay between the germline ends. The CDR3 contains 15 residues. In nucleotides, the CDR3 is TGTGCCAGCAGCTCAGAAGGGGCGGCAGGGGAGACCCAGTACTTC. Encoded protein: CASSSEGAAGETQYF.

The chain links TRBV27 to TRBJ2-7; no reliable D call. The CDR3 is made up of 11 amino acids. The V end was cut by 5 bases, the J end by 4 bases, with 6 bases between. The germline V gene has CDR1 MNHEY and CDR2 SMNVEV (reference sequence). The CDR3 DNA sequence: TGTGCCAGCAGTCTCCCGTACGAGCAGTACTTC. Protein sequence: CASSLPYEQYF.

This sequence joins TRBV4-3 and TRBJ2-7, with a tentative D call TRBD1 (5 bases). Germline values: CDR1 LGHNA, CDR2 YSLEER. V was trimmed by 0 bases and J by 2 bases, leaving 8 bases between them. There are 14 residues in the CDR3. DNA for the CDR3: TGCGCCAGCAGCCAAGATGCAGGGACCTACGAGCAGTACTTC. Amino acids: CASSQDAGTYEQYF.

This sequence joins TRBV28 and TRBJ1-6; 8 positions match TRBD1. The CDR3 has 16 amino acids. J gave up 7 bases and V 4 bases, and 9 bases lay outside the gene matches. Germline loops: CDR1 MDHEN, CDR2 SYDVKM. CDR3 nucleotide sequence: TGTGCCAGCAGTTCAACCACCGGGACAGGAAATTCACCCCTCCACTTT. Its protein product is CASSSTTGTGNSPLHF.

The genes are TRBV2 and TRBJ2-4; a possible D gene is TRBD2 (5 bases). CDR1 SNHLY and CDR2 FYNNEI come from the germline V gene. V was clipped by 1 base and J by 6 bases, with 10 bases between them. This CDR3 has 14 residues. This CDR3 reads CASSEVVAGNIQYF. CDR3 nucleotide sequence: TGTGCCAGCAGTGAAGTAGTTGCGGGAAACATTCAGTACTTC.

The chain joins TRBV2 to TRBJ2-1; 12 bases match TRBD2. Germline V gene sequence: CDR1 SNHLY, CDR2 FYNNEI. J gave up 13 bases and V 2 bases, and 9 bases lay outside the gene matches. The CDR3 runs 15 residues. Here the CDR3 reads CASSERTSGVKIQFF. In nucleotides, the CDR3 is TGTGCCAGCAGTGAACGGACTAGCGGGGTCAAAATCCAGTTCTTC. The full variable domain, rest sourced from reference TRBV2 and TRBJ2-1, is EPEVTQTPSHQVTQMGQEVILRCVPISNHLYFYWYRQILGQKVEFLVSFYNNEISEKSEIFDDQFSVERPDGSNFTLKIRSTKLEDSAMYFCASSERTSGVKIQFFGPGTRLTVL.

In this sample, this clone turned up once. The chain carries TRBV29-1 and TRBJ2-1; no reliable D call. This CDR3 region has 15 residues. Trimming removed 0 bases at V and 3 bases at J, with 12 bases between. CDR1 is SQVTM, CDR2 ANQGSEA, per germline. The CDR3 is CSVEEVEWGYNEQFF. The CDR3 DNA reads TGCAGCGTTGAAGAGGTGGAGTGGGGCTACAATGAGCAGTTCTTC.

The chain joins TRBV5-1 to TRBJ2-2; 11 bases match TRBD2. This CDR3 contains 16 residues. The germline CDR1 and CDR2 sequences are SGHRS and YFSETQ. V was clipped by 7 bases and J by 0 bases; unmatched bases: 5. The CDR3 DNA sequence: TGCGCCAGCGAGGGGACTAGCGGACCGAACACCGGGGAGCTGTTTTTT. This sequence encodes CASEGTSGPNTGELFF.

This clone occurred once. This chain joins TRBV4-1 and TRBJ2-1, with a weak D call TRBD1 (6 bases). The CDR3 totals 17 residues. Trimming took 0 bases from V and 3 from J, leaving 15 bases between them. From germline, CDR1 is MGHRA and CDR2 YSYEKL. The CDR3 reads CASSQEPLRTVYNEQFF. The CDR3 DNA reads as TGCGCCAGCAGCCAAGAACCTCTCAGGACAGTCTACAATGAGCAGTTCTTC.

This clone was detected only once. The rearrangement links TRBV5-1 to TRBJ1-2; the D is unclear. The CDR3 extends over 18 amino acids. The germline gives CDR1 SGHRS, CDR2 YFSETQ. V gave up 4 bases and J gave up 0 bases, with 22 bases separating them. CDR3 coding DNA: TGCGCCAGCAGCCTGCCGATCGGTTCCCAGACTACTAACTATGGCTACACCTTC. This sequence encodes CASSLPIGSQTTNYGYTF.

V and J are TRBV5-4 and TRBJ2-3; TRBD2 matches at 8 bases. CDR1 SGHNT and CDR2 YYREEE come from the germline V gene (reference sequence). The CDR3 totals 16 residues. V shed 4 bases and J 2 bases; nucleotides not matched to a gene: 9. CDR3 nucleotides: TGTGCCAGCAGCCCCCAAGGCGGGAGGACCACAGATACGCAGTATTTT. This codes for CASSPQGGRTTDTQYF.

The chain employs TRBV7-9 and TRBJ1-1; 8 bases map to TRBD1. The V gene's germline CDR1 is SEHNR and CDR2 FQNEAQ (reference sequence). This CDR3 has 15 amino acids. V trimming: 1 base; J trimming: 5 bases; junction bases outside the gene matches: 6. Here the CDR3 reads CASSLDQGAGTEAFF. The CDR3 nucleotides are TGTGCCAGCAGCTTAGATCAGGGGGCTGGGACTGAAGCTTTCTTT.

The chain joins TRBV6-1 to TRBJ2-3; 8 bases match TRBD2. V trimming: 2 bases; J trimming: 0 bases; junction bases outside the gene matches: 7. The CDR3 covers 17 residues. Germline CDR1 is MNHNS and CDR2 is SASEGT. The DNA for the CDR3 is TGTGCCAGCAGTGAATCCTATAGCGGGGCTAGCACAGATACGCAGTATTTT. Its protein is CASSESYSGASTDTQYF.

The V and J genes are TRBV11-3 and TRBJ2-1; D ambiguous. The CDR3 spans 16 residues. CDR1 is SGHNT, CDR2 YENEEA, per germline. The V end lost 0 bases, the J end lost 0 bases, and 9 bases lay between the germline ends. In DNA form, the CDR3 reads TGTGCCAGCAGCTTAGATGGGGTCGTCTCCTACAATGAGCAGTTCTTC. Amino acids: CASSLDGVVSYNEQFF.

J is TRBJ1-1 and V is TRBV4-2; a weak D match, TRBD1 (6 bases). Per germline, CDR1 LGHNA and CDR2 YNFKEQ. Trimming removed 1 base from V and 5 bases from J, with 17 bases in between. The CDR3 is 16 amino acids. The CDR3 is CASSQGLVNRDTEAFF. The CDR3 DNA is TGTGCCAGCAGCCAAGGGCTAGTTAACAGGGATACTGAAGCTTTCTTT.

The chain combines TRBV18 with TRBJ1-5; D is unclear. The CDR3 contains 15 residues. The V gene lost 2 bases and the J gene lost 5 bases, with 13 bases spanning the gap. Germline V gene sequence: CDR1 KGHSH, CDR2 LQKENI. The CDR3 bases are TGTGCCAGCTCACCAGTTATCGGGTTGGATCAGCCCCAGCATTTT. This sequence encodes CASSPVIGLDQPQHF.

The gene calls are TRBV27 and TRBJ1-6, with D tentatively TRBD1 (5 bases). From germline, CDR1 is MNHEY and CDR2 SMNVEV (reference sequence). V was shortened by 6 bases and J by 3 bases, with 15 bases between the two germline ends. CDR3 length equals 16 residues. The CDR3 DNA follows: TGTGCCAGCAGGCCCTATCAGGGAAACTATAATTCACCCCTCCACTTT. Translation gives CASRPYQGNYNSPLHF.

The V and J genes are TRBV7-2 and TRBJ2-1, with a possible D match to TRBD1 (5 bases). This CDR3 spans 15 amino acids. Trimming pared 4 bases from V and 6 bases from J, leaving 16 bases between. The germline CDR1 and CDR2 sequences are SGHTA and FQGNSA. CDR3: CASSSVGKGVNEQFF. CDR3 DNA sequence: TGTGCCAGCAGCTCCGTGGGTAAAGGGGTCAATGAGCAGTTCTTC.

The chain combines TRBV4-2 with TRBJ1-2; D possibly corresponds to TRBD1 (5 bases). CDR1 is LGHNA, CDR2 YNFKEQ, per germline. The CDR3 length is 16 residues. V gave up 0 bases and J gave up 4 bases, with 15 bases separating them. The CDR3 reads CASSQDRRRALYGYTF. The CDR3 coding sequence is TGTGCCAGCAGCCAAGATCGCCGCAGGGCTCTCTATGGCTACACCTTC.